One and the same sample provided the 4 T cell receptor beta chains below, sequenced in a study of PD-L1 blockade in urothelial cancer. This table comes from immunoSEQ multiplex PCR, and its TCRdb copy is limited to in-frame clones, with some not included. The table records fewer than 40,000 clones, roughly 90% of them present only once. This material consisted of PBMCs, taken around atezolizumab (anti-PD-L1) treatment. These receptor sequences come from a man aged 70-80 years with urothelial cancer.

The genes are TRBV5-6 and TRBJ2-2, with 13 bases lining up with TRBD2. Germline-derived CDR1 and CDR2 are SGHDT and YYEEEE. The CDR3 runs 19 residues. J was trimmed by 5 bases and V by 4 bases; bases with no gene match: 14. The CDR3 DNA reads TGTGCCAGCAGCGGCAGGGGACTAGCGGGATCGGTTCGAACCGGGGAGCTGTTTTTT. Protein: CASSGRGLAGSVRTGELFF.

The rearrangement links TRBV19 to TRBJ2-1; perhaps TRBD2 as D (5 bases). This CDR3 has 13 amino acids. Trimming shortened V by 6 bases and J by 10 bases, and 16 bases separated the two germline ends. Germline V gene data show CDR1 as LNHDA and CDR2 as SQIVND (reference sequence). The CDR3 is CASSPLSSAEQFF. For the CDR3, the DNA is TGTGCCAGTAGCCCCCTGAGTAGCGCGGAGCAGTTCTTC. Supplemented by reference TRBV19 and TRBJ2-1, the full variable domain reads DGGITQSPKYLFRKEGQNVTLSCEQNLNHDAMYWYRQDPGQGLRLIYYSQIVNDFQKGDIAEGYSVSREKKESFPLTVTSAQKNPTAFYLCASSPLSSAEQFFGPGTRLTVL.

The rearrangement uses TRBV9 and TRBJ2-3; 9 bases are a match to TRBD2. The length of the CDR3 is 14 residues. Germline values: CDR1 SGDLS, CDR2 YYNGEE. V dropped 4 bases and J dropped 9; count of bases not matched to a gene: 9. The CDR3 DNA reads TGTGCCAGCAGCCCTTCTCATAGCGGGAGCACGCAGTATTTT. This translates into CASSPSHSGSTQYF.

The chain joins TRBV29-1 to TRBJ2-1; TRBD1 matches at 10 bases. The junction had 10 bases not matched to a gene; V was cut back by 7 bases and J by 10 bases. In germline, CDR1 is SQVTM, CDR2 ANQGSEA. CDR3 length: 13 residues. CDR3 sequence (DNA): TGCAGCGCCCGGACAGGGGGGGCGAGGGAGCAGTTCTTC. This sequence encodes CSARTGGAREQFF.